These 16 T cell receptor beta chains were sequenced from one sample in a study of T cells in Graves' hyperthyroidism and ophthalmopathy. The TCR beta CDR3 regions underwent amplification using RNA transcripts as the source. The primer set for the first-round RT-PCR of the TCR CDR3 was HTBI. TCRdb recomputed calls from the multiplex PCR reads with MiXCR, one row per CDR3 protein. The sample records fewer than 900,000 distinct CDR3 sequences, 18% being singletons. The sequenced sample consisted of blood. Receptor source: a woman in her fifties or sixties with Graves' hyperthyroidism that later progressed to Graves' ophthalmopathy.

As concerns this clonotype: This could be a read error, since a much larger clone is one nucleotide away. The chain combines TRBV29-1 with TRBJ1-1, with D maybe TRBD1 (5 bases). The CDR3 loop spans 13 amino acids. Per germline, CDR1 SQVTM and CDR2 ANQGSEA. DNA of the CDR3: TGCAGCGCTGTGGGGGGATTGAACACTAAAGCTTTCTTT. It encodes CSAVGGLNTKAFF.

The chain combines TRBV20-1 with TRBJ2-3; D ambiguous. Germline loops: CDR1 DFQATT, CDR2 SNEGSKA (reference sequence). The CDR3 has 11 residues. Deletions cut 0 bases from V and 8 bases from J, with 6 bases between. This chain's CDR3 is CSARDPGTQYF. Here the CDR3 DNA reads TGCAGTGCTAGAGATCCGGGTACGCAGTATTTT.

This clonotype was counted at least ten times. The chain is built from TRBV2 and TRBJ2-1; TRBD1 might be the D (6 bases). Germline V gives CDR1 SNHLY, CDR2 FYNNEI. Trimming stripped 7 bases from V and 5 bases from J, with 15 bases between. The CDR3 sequence is 14 residues long. Here the CDR3 DNA reads TGTGCCAGCATCGGTCCCTCAGGGGACAATGAGCAGTTCTTC. This gives the protein CASIGPSGDNEQFF.

There are a few counts of this clonotype. The V and J genes are TRBV15 and TRBJ1-3; D ambiguous. Germline CDR1 is LNHNV and CDR2 is YYDKDF (reference sequence). The CDR3 is 13 residues long. With 5 bases removed from V and 3 bases from J, the gap between germline ends came to 8 bases. Written as DNA, the CDR3 is TGTGCCACCAGCGCCCTATATGGAAACACCATATATTTT. Translation gives CATSALYGNTIYF.

This clonotype has more than one count but fewer than ten. The rearrangement joins TRBV2 to TRBJ2-6; either TRBD1 or TRBD2 may supply D (5 bases each). This CDR3 has 13 amino acids. CDR1 and CDR2 (germline): SNHLY, FYNNEI. The V and J ends lost 6 bases and 12 bases respectively, with 15 bases between them. In DNA, the CDR3 is TGTGCCAGCAGCCCCTTGGGGGTGGGCGTCCTGACTTTC. As protein: CASSPLGVGVLTF.

This clonotype was picked up many times. The rearrangement links TRBV11-2 to TRBJ2-5; 9 bases match TRBD1. V gave up 4 bases and J gave up 5 bases; unmatched junction bases: 8. CDR1 is SGHAT and CDR2 is FQNNGV in the germline V gene. The CDR3 loop spans 15 amino acids. Written as DNA, the CDR3 is TGTGCCAGCAGCTGGAACAGGGGGCCGGGGGAGACCCAGTACTTC. Amino acid sequence: CASSWNRGPGETQYF.

The rearrangement joins TRBV6-1 to TRBJ1-6; TRBD1 might be the D (5 bases). This CDR3 has 16 residues. V lost 0 bases to trimming and J lost 5 bases, with 11 bases between them. The germline V gene has CDR1 MNHNS and CDR2 SASEGT. The CDR3 DNA reads as TGTGCCAGCAGTGAAGCGCTGGGCAGGGATAATTCACCCCTCCACTTT. It codes for CASSEALGRDNSPLHF.

The chain links TRBV19 to TRBJ1-5, with no clear D. V was clipped by 0 bases and J by 12 bases, with 9 bases between them. Per the germline V gene, CDR1 is LNHDA and CDR2 is SQIVND (reference sequence). The CDR3 consists of 12 residues. The CDR3 sequence is CASSIEGTSQHF. Written as DNA, the CDR3 is TGTGCCAGTAGTATAGAGGGCACAAGCCAGCATTTT.

This clonotype was seen at least ten times. CDR3 sequence reads: CSARASGGVGNNEQFF. Written as DNA, the CDR3 is TGCAGTGCTCGGGCCAGCGGGGGGGTCGGGAACAATGAGCAGTTCTTC. This chain connects TRBV20-1 to TRBJ2-1; 10 bases agree with TRBD2. This CDR3 is 16 amino acids long. The junction had 12 bases not matched to a gene; V was cut back by 5 bases and J by 5 bases. Looked up from germline, CDR1 is DFQATT and CDR2 is SNEGSKA (reference sequence).

The V gene is TRBV20-1, the J gene TRBJ2-1; 12 positions match TRBD2. Germline CDR1 is DFQATT and CDR2 is SNEGSKA (reference sequence). V shed 6 bases, J shed 4 bases, and the junction held 13 bases outside the gene matches. CDR3 size: 17 residues. Written as DNA, the CDR3 is TGCAGTGCCCCTGATCTAGCGGGGGGGCCGGGGTACAATGAGCAGTTCTTC. Protein product: CSAPDLAGGPGYNEQFF.

This clonotype came up a few times. The rearrangement links TRBV27 to TRBJ2-1, with 7 nucleotides matching TRBD1. The CDR3 loop spans 15 amino acids. Germline V gives CDR1 MNHEY, CDR2 SMNVEV (reference sequence). The junction had 10 bases not matched to a gene; V was cut back by 6 bases and J by 5 bases. The CDR3 here is CASSPASGGDNEQFF. The CDR3 DNA reads as TGTGCCAGCAGCCCCGCGTCAGGGGGTGACAATGAGCAGTTCTTC.

This clonotype was counted a few times. The chain carries TRBV2 and TRBJ2-2, with 8 bases identical to TRBD2. The CDR3 extends over 14 amino acids. The V gene's germline CDR1 is SNHLY and CDR2 FYNNEI. Losses at the gene ends were 9 bases for V and 4 bases for J; bases not matched to a gene: 7. DNA for the CDR3: TGTGCCAGTGACCGGGGGGGGGGCACCGGGGAGCTGTTTTTT. Amino acid sequence: CASDRGGGTGELFF.

V is TRBV20-1 and J is TRBJ2-7, with TRBD1 matching 9 bases. Trimming cost V 3 bases and J 5 bases; bases outside gene matches: 5. Germline V CDR1 and CDR2: DFQATT, SNEGSKA (reference sequence). This CDR3 is 13 amino acids long. CDR3 sequence (DNA): TGCAGTGCTAGGGGGACAGGGTTGGACGAGCAGTACTTC. It encodes CSARGTGLDEQYF.

This chain connects TRBV19 to TRBJ1-5; the D is unclear. Germline CDR1 reads LNHDA; CDR2 reads SQIVND (reference sequence). The length of the CDR3 is 20 residues. Between the trimmed V and J ends, which lost 1 base and 0 bases, there was a span of 22 bases. The CDR3 here is CASSIGRAGSLSDSNQPQHF. CDR3 bases: TGTGCCAGTAGTATAGGAAGAGCGGGCAGCCTCTCCGATAGCAATCAGCCCCAGCATTTT.

Note on this clonotype: A much larger clonotype is one base distant, so this may be a read error. V usage is TRBV5-5 and J usage is TRBJ2-7; TRBD2 might be the D (5 bases). Germline loops: CDR1 SGHKS, CDR2 YYEKEE (reference sequence). The CDR3 contains 15 residues. The germline V and J ends were trimmed by 0 bases and 5 bases, with 15 bases remaining between them. The CDR3 loop is CASSLGGAGVHEQYF. The CDR3 bases are TGTGCCAGCAGCTTGGGAGGCGCCGGGGTCCACGAGCAGTACTTC.

In this sample, this clonotype turned up a few times. V and J are TRBV6-2 or TRBV6-3 and TRBJ1-6, with unresolved D. The V gene's germline CDR1 is MNHEY and CDR2 SVGEGT. This CDR3 region has 17 residues. Trimming removed 0 bases from V and 9 bases from J, with 18 bases in between. DNA for the CDR3: TGTGCCAGCAGTTACTCCCCGCGTTTGGGTTTATTTTCACCCCTCCACTTT. This encodes CASSYSPRLGLFSPLHF.